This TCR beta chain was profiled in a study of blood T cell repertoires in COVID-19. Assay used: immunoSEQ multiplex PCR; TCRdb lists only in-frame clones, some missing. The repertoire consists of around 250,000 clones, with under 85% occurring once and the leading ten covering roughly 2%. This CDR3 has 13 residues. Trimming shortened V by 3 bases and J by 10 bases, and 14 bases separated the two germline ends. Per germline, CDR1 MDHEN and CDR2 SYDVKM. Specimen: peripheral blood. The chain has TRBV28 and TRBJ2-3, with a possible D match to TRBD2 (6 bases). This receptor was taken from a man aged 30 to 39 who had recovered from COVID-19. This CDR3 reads CASSLRSGRSQYF. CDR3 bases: TGTGCCAGCAGTTTGCGCTCAGGGAGGTCGCAGTATTTT.